One sample yielded the 24 T cell receptor beta chains listed below, sequenced in a study of Graves' ophthalmopathy and Graves' hyperthyroidism. Scientists amplified the TCR beta CDR3 regions from RNA transcripts. In the first round, RT-PCR was carried out with HTBI primers, and a multiplex PCR formed the second round. TCRdb called the multiplex PCR reads again in MiXCR, with one record for every CDR3 protein. The table lists roughly 400,000 distinct CDR3 sequences, approximately 16% of them singletons. Sequencing was done on a sample of peripheral blood. Every receptor here comes from a woman younger than 30 with Graves' ophthalmopathy.

This clonotype was recorded many times. The chain links TRBV19 to TRBJ1-1, with D possibly being TRBD1 (5 bases). This CDR3 is 13 amino acids long. The germline V gene encodes CDR1 LNHDA and CDR2 SQIVND (reference sequence). V was cut by 7 bases and J by 0 bases, with 9 bases left in between. The CDR3 DNA reads TGTGCCAGTACCCCCAGGGTGAACACTGAAGCTTTCTTT. It specifies CASTPRVNTEAFF.

This clonotype was recorded many times. The chain combines TRBV27 with TRBJ1-2, with TRBD1 as a possible D gene (5 bases). This CDR3 is built from 14 residues. Deletions cut 5 bases from V and 7 bases from J, with 17 bases between. Germline CDR1 MNHEY, CDR2 SMNVEV (reference sequence). The CDR3 DNA is TGTGCCAGCAGTAAAGAGAAGGGACCGGGTGGCTACACCTTC. This sequence encodes CASSKEKGPGGYTF.

This clonotype was seen many times. V gene TRBV6-1 combines with J gene TRBJ2-7, with unresolved D. Germline assignment: CDR1 MNHNS and CDR2 SASEGT. Trimming removed 6 bases from V and 0 bases from J, with 12 bases in between. This CDR3 has 14 amino acids. In DNA, the CDR3 is TGTGCCAGCAGCCCGGCATTAAGCTCCTACGAGCAGTACTTC. This encodes CASSPALSSYEQYF.

This clonotype came up a few times. The rearrangement joins TRBV9 to TRBJ2-5, with D perhaps matching TRBD2 (6 bases). The CDR3 contains 14 residues. Germline values: CDR1 SGDLS, CDR2 YYNGEE. V lost 0 bases and J lost 5, with 11 bases in between. As DNA, the CDR3 is TGTGCCAGCAGCGTAGACCCCCGGGGGGAGACCCAGTACTTC. Protein: CASSVDPRGETQYF.

This clonotype was observed at least ten times. The chain employs TRBV6-2 or TRBV6-3 and TRBJ2-7, with 7 bases fitting TRBD1. The CDR3 spans 15 residues. Germline trimming cut 6 bases from V and 2 bases from J; bases unmatched to any gene: 10. Germline V lookup: CDR1 MNHEY, CDR2 SVGEGT. In nucleotides, the CDR3 is TGTGCCAGCAGCCTACAGGGGATCGGGACCTACGAGCAGTACTTC. Protein sequence: CASSLQGIGTYEQYF.

This clonotype was seen repeatedly, ten times or more. V usage is TRBV12-3 or TRBV12-4 and J usage is TRBJ1-1; possible D gene TRBD1, 5 bases. V was shortened by 2 bases and J by 3 bases, with 19 bases between the two germline ends. The CDR3 is made up of 17 amino acids. The DNA for the CDR3 is TGTGCCAGCAGTTTACCCCGGTGGGGGACGTTGCACACTGAAGCTTTCTTT. This encodes CASSLPRWGTLHTEAFF.

This clonotype was detected ten times or more. The chain combines TRBV4-3 with TRBJ1-5; D is unclear. Trimming removed 0 bases from V and 4 bases from J, with 7 bases in between. The CDR3 loop spans 14 amino acids. CDR1 and CDR2 from the germline V gene are LGHNA and YSLEER. CDR3 region: CASSQDGWNQPQHF. CDR3 in DNA: TGCGCCAGCAGCCAAGACGGTTGGAATCAGCCCCAGCATTTT.

This clonotype was seen many times. The gene calls are TRBV7-8 and TRBJ2-5, with 8 positions matching TRBD1. The CDR3 contains 14 residues. Germline V gene lookup returns CDR1 SGHVS and CDR2 FQNEAQ. The V segment lost 5 bases and the J segment 2 bases; nucleotides outside the gene matches: 4. CDR3 nucleotide sequence: TGTGCCAGCAGCCGGACAGGGAAACAAGAGACCCAGTACTTC. It encodes CASSRTGKQETQYF.

The table lists this clonotype with many counts. The chain uses TRBV20-1 and TRBJ1-6; the match to TRBD1 covers 7 bases. Germline V CDR1 and CDR2: DFQATT, SNEGSKA (reference sequence). This CDR3 comprises 18 residues. The V segment lost 4 bases and the J segment 3 bases; nucleotides outside the gene matches: 15. Here the CDR3 DNA reads TGCAGTGCTATGAACTTACTGGGCAGGGGGAACTATAATTCACCCCTCCACTTT. The encoded protein is CSAMNLLGRGNYNSPLHF.

This clonotype was seen repeatedly, ten times or more. The rearrangement uses TRBV10-3 and TRBJ2-7; D gene ambiguous. V lost 3 bases to trimming and J lost 2 bases, with 11 bases between them. The germline CDR1 and CDR2 sequences are ENHRY and SYGVKD. There are 14 residues in the CDR3. CDR3 in amino acids: CAISDLTVPYEQYF. For the CDR3, the DNA is TGTGCCATCAGTGACTTGACCGTCCCCTACGAGCAGTACTTC.

This clonotype was seen repeatedly, ten times or more. The J gene is TRBJ1-3, the V gene TRBV5-8; 10 nucleotides agree with TRBD1. The CDR3 loop spans 16 amino acids. Germline trimming cut 5 bases from V and 4 bases from J; bases unmatched to any gene: 9. Per the germline V gene, CDR1 is SGHTS and CDR2 is YDEGEE. DNA for the CDR3: TGTGCCAGCAGTAAGACAGGGGGCAAAAAAGGAAACACCATATATTTT. Its protein product is CASSKTGGKKGNTIYF.

This clonotype was detected only a few times. The chain links TRBV12-3 or TRBV12-4 to TRBJ2-2, with TRBD2 identical over 10 bases. CDR3 length equals 19 residues. V lost 1 base, J lost 2 bases, and 10 bases stayed unmatched. CDR3: CASSLEGRLAGVNTGELFF. The DNA of the CDR3 is TGTGCCAGCAGTTTAGAGGGGAGGCTAGCGGGGGTTAACACCGGGGAGCTGTTTTTT.

This clonotype has at least ten counts. V is TRBV28 and J is TRBJ2-7; TRBD2 matches at 9 bases. The germline CDR1 and CDR2 sequences are MDHEN and SYDVKM. This CDR3 has 16 residues. Trimming cost V 3 bases and J 0 bases; bases outside gene matches: 6. Written as DNA, the CDR3 is TGTGCCAGCAGTTTCCACCTAGCGGGGCTCTCCTACGAGCAGTACTTC. It specifies CASSFHLAGLSYEQYF.

The chain carries TRBV25-1 and TRBJ1-5; D remains ambiguous. CDR1 MGHDK and CDR2 SYGVNS come from the germline V gene. The CDR3 is 13 residues long. The ends were cut back, 3 bases at V and 4 bases at J, with 7 bases in the middle. CDR3 coding DNA: TGTGCCAGCAGTGAGGCGGGGAATCAGCCCCAGCATTTT. Its translation: CASSEAGNQPQHF. Using reference TRBV25-1 and TRBJ1-5 for the parts outside the CDR3, the full variable domain is EADIYQTPRYLVIGTGKKITLECSQTMGHDKMYWYQQDPGMELHLIHYSYGVNSTEKGDLSSESTVSRIRTEHFPLTLESARPSHTSQYLCASSEAGNQPQHFGDGTRLSIL.

This clonotype came up many times. The J gene is TRBJ2-7, the V gene TRBV10-2; D perhaps matches TRBD2 (7 bases). In germline, CDR1 is WSHSY, CDR2 SAAADI. Trimming shortened V by 7 bases and J by 5 bases, and 12 bases separated the two germline ends. The length of the CDR3 is 12 residues. This CDR3 is CASKPGGDEQYF. CDR3 bases: TGCGCCAGCAAGCCGGGGGGCGACGAGCAGTACTTC.

This clonotype has at least ten counts. The gene calls are TRBV6-4 and TRBJ1-5; 7 bases are a match to TRBD1. This CDR3 is built from 17 residues. The trim removed 9 bases at V and 1 base at J, leaving 15 bases unmatched. Germline V gene data show CDR1 as MRHNA and CDR2 as SNTAGT. This CDR3 reads CASTRTRQGGSNQPQHF. The DNA of the CDR3 is TGTGCCAGTACACGGACTCGACAGGGTGGAAGCAATCAGCCCCAGCATTTT.

This clonotype was detected ten times or more. V gene TRBV11-1 combines with J gene TRBJ1-3; 8 bases match TRBD1. Trimming removed 4 bases from V and 2 bases from J; junction bases left unmatched: 7. CDR3 size: 16 residues. Germline CDR1 reads SGHAT; CDR2 reads FQDESV (reference sequence). CDR3 sequence (DNA): TGTGCCAGCAGCTCATGGACAGGGATGACTGGAAACACCATATATTTT. Protein: CASSSWTGMTGNTIYF.

This clonotype came up many times. The chain carries TRBV5-5 and TRBJ2-7; D remains unclear. Looked up from germline, CDR1 is SGHKS and CDR2 is YYEKEE (reference sequence). The CDR3 has 12 amino acids. The germline V and J ends were trimmed by 4 bases and 2 bases, with 7 bases remaining between them. The CDR3 nucleotides are TGTGCCAGCAGCCCTGCTGCCTACGAGCAGTACTTC. Translation: CASSPAAYEQYF.

This clonotype was found many times. The V and J genes are TRBV19 and TRBJ1-5; D is perhaps TRBD1 (6 bases). From germline, CDR1 is LNHDA and CDR2 SQIVND (reference sequence). The CDR3 has 18 amino acids. Between the trimmed V and J ends, which lost 4 bases and 0 bases, there was a span of 19 bases. In DNA, the CDR3 is TGTGCCAGTAGTACTATGGACAGAGCAAAGGATAGCAATCAGCCCCAGCATTTT. Translating it yields CASSTMDRAKDSNQPQHF.

This clonotype showed up many times. CDR3 nucleotide sequence: TGTGCCAGCAGCCACGCCTTCGGACAAGCCGAAAGGGGAGCTTTCTTT. It translates to CASSHAFGQAERGAFF. The chain is built from TRBV11-2 and TRBJ1-1, with D perhaps matching TRBD1 (5 bases). The V and J ends lost 5 bases and 10 bases respectively, with 26 bases between them. Germline loops: CDR1 SGHAT, CDR2 FQNNGV. The CDR3 contains 16 residues.

This clonotype showed up many times. The chain has TRBV30 and TRBJ2-7; 8 nucleotides agree with TRBD1. The junction had 9 bases not matched to a gene; V was cut back by 5 bases and J by 3 bases. Germline CDR1 and CDR2: GTSNPN and SVGIG (reference sequence). The CDR3 totals 14 residues. CDR3 coding DNA: TGTGCCTGGGACCGGGACAGGCGATTCTACGAGCAGTACTTC. Translated, it gives CAWDRDRRFYEQYF.

This clonotype occurred many times. This chain links TRBV29-1 with TRBJ1-1; no clear D gene. CDR3 length equals 10 residues. Trimming removed 6 bases at V and 2 bases at J, with 4 bases between. Germline CDR1 SQVTM, CDR2 ANQGSEA. The CDR3 protein is CSVANTEAFF. The CDR3 DNA follows: TGCAGCGTAGCCAACACTGAAGCTTTCTTT.

This clonotype showed up many times. This rearrangement joins TRBV20-1 to TRBJ1-1, with 9 bases lining up with TRBD1. Germline V gives CDR1 DFQATT, CDR2 SNEGSKA (reference sequence). V lost 1 base to trimming and J lost 5 bases; unmatched junction nucleotides: 5. This CDR3 comprises 14 residues. Written as DNA, the CDR3 is TGCAGTGCTAGAGCGGGACAGGGTCGGACTGAAGCTTTCTTT. Translated, it gives CSARAGQGRTEAFF.

This clonotype occurred many times. This sequence joins TRBV6-2 or TRBV6-3 and TRBJ2-7; a weak D match, TRBD2 (6 bases). Trimming removed 2 bases from V and 10 bases from J, with 9 bases in between. CDR1 and CDR2 from the germline V gene are MNHEY and SVGEGT. This CDR3 spans 11 amino acids. The CDR3 here is CASSYAGRQYF. The CDR3, as DNA: TGTGCCAGCAGTTACGCCGGGAGACAGTACTTC.